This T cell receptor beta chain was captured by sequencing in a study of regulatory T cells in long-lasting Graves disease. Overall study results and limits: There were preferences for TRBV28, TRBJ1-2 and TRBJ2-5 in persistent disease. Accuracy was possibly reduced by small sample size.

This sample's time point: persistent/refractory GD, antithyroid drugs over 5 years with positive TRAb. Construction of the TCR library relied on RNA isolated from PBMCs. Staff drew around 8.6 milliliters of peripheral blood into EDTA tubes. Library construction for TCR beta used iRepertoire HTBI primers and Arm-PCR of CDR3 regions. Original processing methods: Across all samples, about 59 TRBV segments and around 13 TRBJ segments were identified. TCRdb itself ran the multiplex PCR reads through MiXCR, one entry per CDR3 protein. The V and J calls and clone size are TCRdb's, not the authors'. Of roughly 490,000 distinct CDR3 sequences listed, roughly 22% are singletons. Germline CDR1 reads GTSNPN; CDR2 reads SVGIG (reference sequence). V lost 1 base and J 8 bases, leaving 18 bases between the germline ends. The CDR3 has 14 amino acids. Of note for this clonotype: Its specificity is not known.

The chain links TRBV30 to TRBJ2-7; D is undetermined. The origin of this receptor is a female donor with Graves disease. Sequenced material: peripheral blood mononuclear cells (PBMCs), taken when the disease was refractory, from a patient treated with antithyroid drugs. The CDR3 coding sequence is TGTGCCTGGAGTGCCGCTTCGTGGGCAGCTAAGCAGTACTTC. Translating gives CAWSAASWAAKQYF.